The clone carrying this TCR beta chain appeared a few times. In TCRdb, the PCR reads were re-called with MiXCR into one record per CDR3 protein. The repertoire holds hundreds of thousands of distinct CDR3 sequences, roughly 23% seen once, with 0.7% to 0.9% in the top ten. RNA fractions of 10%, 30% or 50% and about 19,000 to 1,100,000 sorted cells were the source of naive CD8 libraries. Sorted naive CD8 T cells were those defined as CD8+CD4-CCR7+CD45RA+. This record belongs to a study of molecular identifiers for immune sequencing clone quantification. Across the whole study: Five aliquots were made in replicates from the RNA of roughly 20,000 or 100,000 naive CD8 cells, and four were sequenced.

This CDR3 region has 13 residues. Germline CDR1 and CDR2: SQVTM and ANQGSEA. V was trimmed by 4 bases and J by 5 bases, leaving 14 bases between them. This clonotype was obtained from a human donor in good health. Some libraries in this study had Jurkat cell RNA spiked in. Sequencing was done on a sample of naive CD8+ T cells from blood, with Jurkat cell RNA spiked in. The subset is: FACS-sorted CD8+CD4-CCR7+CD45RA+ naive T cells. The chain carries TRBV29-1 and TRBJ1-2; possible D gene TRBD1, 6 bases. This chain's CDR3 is CSVGRTDNYGYTF. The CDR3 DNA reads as TGCAGCGTTGGTCGGACAGATAATTATGGCTACACCTTC.